The 26 T cell receptor beta chains below come from one sample, sequenced in a study of shared clonotypes between healthy human individuals. Clones were sequenced by immunoSEQ multiplex PCR, and TCRdb holds only the in-frame ones, with some missing. The sample has hundreds of thousands of clones; roughly 78% are singletons. Sequences were obtained from memory CD4+ T cells sorted from blood. Regarding subset: CD45RA-negative fraction. The receptors originated from a woman aged 25 to 39 in good health.

This clone was recorded a few times. The rearrangement uses TRBV19 and TRBJ2-1, with 8 bases fitting TRBD1. The V gene end was trimmed by 6 bases and the J gene end by 2 bases; junction bases not matched to a gene: 3. CDR3 size: 14 residues. In germline, CDR1 is LNHDA, CDR2 SQIVND (reference sequence). CDR3 in DNA: TGTGCCAGTAGGCAGGGGGCGGCCTACAATGAGCAGTTCTTC. It is translated as CASRQGAAYNEQFF.

This chain uses TRBV7-6 with TRBJ2-2; 11 nucleotides match TRBD2. J lost 7 bases, V lost 5 bases, and 12 bases had no gene match. The CDR3 spans 17 residues. The germline gives CDR1 SGHVS, CDR2 FNYEAQ. CDR3 amino acids: CASSPRSTSGKGGELFF. The CDR3, as DNA: TGTGCCAGCAGCCCCCGGTCGACTAGCGGGAAGGGCGGGGAGCTGTTTTTT.

This clone was seen just once. DNA of the CDR3: TGCGCCAGCAGTCCCGGGAGGACCTATGGCTACACCTTC. Its protein product is CASSPGRTYGYTF. The chain couples TRBV10-1 to TRBJ1-2; unclear D gene. V was pared by 5 bases and J by 4 bases, with 11 bases between. The CDR3 spans 13 residues. Germline CDR1 and CDR2: WNHNN and SYGVQD (reference sequence).

This clone was found a few times. The V call is TRBV6-6, the J call TRBJ2-3; no clear D gene. The germline CDR1 and CDR2 sequences are MNHNY and SVGAGI (reference sequence). V was trimmed by 7 bases and J by 2 bases, leaving 13 bases between them. The CDR3 has 14 amino acids. The CDR3 sequence is CASIREPLTDTQYF. DNA for the CDR3: TGTGCCAGCATCCGCGAGCCGCTCACAGATACGCAGTATTTT.

This chain joins TRBV7-8 and TRBJ1-4; the D gene is possibly TRBD1 (6 bases). Germline V CDR1 and CDR2: SGHVS, FQNEAQ. Trimming left V 4 bases short and J 10 bases short, with 10 bases between. This CDR3 is 12 amino acids long. Here the CDR3 DNA reads TGTGCCAGCAGCTCCATACAGGGAAAACTGTTTTTT. This gives the protein CASSSIQGKLFF.

CDR3 loop: CAITLDRDQPQHF. In DNA form, the CDR3 reads TGTGCCATCACCCTGGACAGGGATCAGCCCCAGCATTTT. The rearrangement uses TRBV10-3 and TRBJ1-5; 8 positions match TRBD1. Germline lookup yields CDR1 ENHRY and CDR2 SYGVKD. With 7 bases clipped from V and 5 bases from J, the junction kept 4 bases outside the gene matches. The CDR3 loop spans 13 amino acids.

As to this clone: Its ends do not fully match the called genes, so a read error is possible. This chain links TRBV14 with TRBJ2-7, with 8 bases identical to TRBD1. The length of the CDR3 is 11 residues. Germline V gene sequence: CDR1 SGHDN, CDR2 FVKESK. The CDR3 is CASSHYRTGNF. CDR3 nucleotide sequence: TGTGCCAGCAGCCATTATCGGACAGGGAACTTC. The variable domain in full, with the rest retrieved from reference TRBV14 and TRBJ2-7, is EAGVTQFPSHSVIEKGQTVTLRCDPISGHDNLYWYRRVMGKEIKFLLHFVKESKQDESGMPNNRFLAERTGGTYSTLKVQPAELEDSGVYFCASSHYRTGNFGPGTRLTVT.

The rearrangement uses TRBV9 and TRBJ2-5; 9 nucleotides align to TRBD1. The CDR3 spans 16 residues. Germline V gene sequence: CDR1 SGDLS, CDR2 YYNGEE. Trimming removed 1 base from V and 4 bases from J; junction bases left unmatched: 8. DNA for the CDR3: TGTGCCAGCAGCGTAAATCCGGGACAGGGTGTAGAGACCCAGTACTTC. It codes for CASSVNPGQGVETQYF. Using reference TRBV9 and TRBJ2-5 for the parts outside the CDR3, the full variable domain is DSGVTQTPKHLITATGQRVTLRCSPRSGDLSVYWYQQSLDQGLQFLIQYYNGEERAKGNILERFSAQQFPDLHSELNLSSLELGDSALYFCASSVNPGQGVETQYFGPGTRLLVL.

The chain couples TRBV18 to TRBJ2-3; D remains ambiguous. The CDR3 has 15 amino acids. The V end lost 2 bases, the J end lost 5 bases, and 14 bases lay between the germline ends. Germline V gives CDR1 KGHSH, CDR2 LQKENI. This chain's CDR3 is CASSPSTRSGDTQYF. The CDR3 nucleotides are TGTGCCAGCTCACCATCAACGCGGTCCGGAGATACGCAGTATTTT.

V usage is TRBV19 and J usage is TRBJ2-7, with D possibly called TRBD1 or TRBD2 (5 bases each). The CDR3 is 14 amino acids. Germline-derived CDR1 and CDR2 are LNHDA and SQIVND (reference sequence). The V and J ends lost 2 bases and 7 bases respectively, with 15 bases between them. The CDR3 is CASSIISGSGEQYF. In DNA form, the CDR3 reads TGTGCCAGTAGTATAATATCAGGGTCGGGGGAGCAGTACTTC.

The chain links TRBV5-4 to TRBJ2-7, with a tentative D call TRBD1 (5 bases). CDR1 SGHNT and CDR2 YYREEE come from the germline V gene (reference sequence). V lost 3 bases and J lost 0, with 10 bases in between. The CDR3 sequence is 14 residues long. The CDR3 sequence is CASSWGGGSYEQYF. The CDR3 DNA reads as TGTGCCAGCAGCTGGGGCGGCGGCTCCTACGAGCAGTACTTC. Full variable domain (outside the CDR3, taken from reference TRBV5-4 and TRBJ2-7): ETGVTQSPTHLIKTRGQQVTLRCSSQSGHNTVSWYQQALGQGPQFIFQYYREEENGRGNFPPRFSGLQFPNYSSELNVNALELDDSALYLCASSWGGGSYEQYFGPGTRLTVT.

The rearrangement uses TRBV11-2 and TRBJ2-5; D possibly uses TRBD1 or TRBD2 (5 bases each). Trimming took 6 bases from V and 7 from J, leaving 15 bases between them. Germline assignment: CDR1 SGHAT and CDR2 FQNNGV. The CDR3 totals 13 residues. The CDR3 DNA follows: TGTGCCAGCAGTCCAGGACACGGAGGGACCCAGTACTTC. This codes for CASSPGHGGTQYF.

The rearrangement uses TRBV14 and TRBJ2-5, with 9 bases lining up with TRBD2. With the DNA end fitting TRBJ2-7 better, the J assignment may be wrong. Germline lookup yields CDR1 SGHDN and CDR2 FVKESK. The length of the CDR3 is 15 residues. The CDR3 spells CASSFSSSGAYEQYF. DNA of the CDR3: TGTGCCAGCAGTTTTTCGTCTAGCGGGGCCTACGAGCAGTACTTC.

This rearrangement joins TRBV6-6 to TRBJ1-2; maybe TRBD1 (5 bases). The germline CDR1 and CDR2 sequences are MNHNY and SVGAGI (reference sequence). Trimming pared 7 bases from V and 3 bases from J, leaving 12 bases between. The CDR3 covers 13 residues. CDR3: CASTQGGHYGYTF. The CDR3 DNA reads as TGTGCCAGCACCCAGGGAGGGCACTATGGCTACACCTTC.

The genes are TRBV2 and TRBJ1-4, with D possibly matching TRBD1 (6 bases). Germline V CDR1 and CDR2: SNHLY, FYNNEI. V was clipped by 0 bases and J by 6 bases, with 11 bases between them. This CDR3 region has 15 residues. Here the CDR3 DNA reads TGTGCCAGCAGTGAAGCCGGGACAACCGATGAAAAACTGTTTTTT. Its translation: CASSEAGTTDEKLFF.

V usage is TRBV11-2 and J usage is TRBJ2-4; tentatively, D is TRBD2 (6 bases). The CDR3 is 15 residues long. The V end lost 1 base, the J end lost 3 bases, and 10 bases lay between the germline ends. The germline CDR1 and CDR2 sequences are SGHAT and FQNNGV. This CDR3 reads CASSLVREDKNIQYF. In nucleotides, the CDR3 is TGTGCCAGCAGCTTAGTCAGGGAGGACAAAAACATTCAGTACTTC.

The CDR3 region has the DNA TGTGCCAGCAGCTCCCGGGACGGAGCTAATGAAAAACTGTTTTTT. Residues: CASSSRDGANEKLFF. The chain joins TRBV7-8 to TRBJ1-4; D is possibly TRBD1 (5 bases). Germline CDR1 is SGHVS and CDR2 is FQNEAQ. The CDR3 runs to 15 residues. Trimming left V 4 bases short and J 3 bases short, with 12 bases between. The variable domain in full, with the rest retrieved from reference TRBV7-8 and TRBJ1-4, is GAGVSQSPRYKVAKRGQDVALRCDPISGHVSLFWYQQALGQGPEFLTYFQNEAQLDKSGLPSDRFFAERPEGSVSTLKIQRTQQEDSAVYLCASSSRDGANEKLFFGSGTQLSVL.

The V call is TRBV1, the J call TRBJ2-2; no check of the table's D call, TRBD1, against the DNA was made. TRBV1 is given as a pseudogene. This CDR3 is built from 19 residues. The CDR3 loop is CTSSQQPGNRGFFAGELFF. CDR3 nucleotides: TGCACCAGCAGCCAACAACCGGGGAACAGGGGGTTTTTCGCCGGGGAGCTGTTTTTT.

This clone has only one observation. The CDR3 DNA reads TGTGCCAGCAGCTTGAGGCCGATTCTTAACTATGGCTACACCTTC. It encodes CASSLRPILNYGYTF. The rearrangement links TRBV5-6 to TRBJ1-2, with D uncertain. CDR1 is SGHDT and CDR2 is YYEEEE in the germline V gene. CDR3 length: 15 residues. Trimming pared 1 base from V and 1 base from J, leaving 11 bases between.

This chain links TRBV28 with TRBJ1-1; no clear D gene. V lost 3 bases to trimming and J lost 1 base, with 12 bases between them. Germline V gene sequence: CDR1 MDHEN, CDR2 SYDVKM. This CDR3 is 15 amino acids long. CDR3 coding DNA: TGTGCCAGCAGTTTCTTCGTTGGGAGGAACACTGAAGCTTTCTTT. Translated, it gives CASSFFVGRNTEAFF. Complete variable domain (other parts from reference TRBV28 and TRBJ1-1): DVKVTQSSRYLVKRTGEKVFLECVQDMDHENMFWYRQDPGLGLRLIYFSYDVKMKEKGDIPEGYSVSREKKERFSLILESASTNQTSMYLCASSFFVGRNTEAFFGQGTRLTVV.

This clone has only one observation. The CDR3 loop is CASRSTETQYF. As DNA, the CDR3 is TGTGCCAGTAGGTCAACGGAGACCCAGTACTTC. The gene calls are TRBV19 and TRBJ2-5; no reliable D call. CDR3 length equals 11 residues. Deletions cut 6 bases from V and 5 bases from J, with 7 bases between. The germline gives CDR1 LNHDA, CDR2 SQIVND (reference sequence). Together with reference TRBV19 and TRBJ2-5, the CDR3 gives the full variable domain: DGGITQSPKYLFRKEGQNVTLSCEQNLNHDAMYWYRQDPGQGLRLIYYSQIVNDFQKGDIAEGYSVSREKKESFPLTVTSAQKNPTAFYLCASRSTETQYFGPGTRLLVL.

The gene calls are TRBV5-8 and TRBJ2-7, with 9 positions matching TRBD2. V shed 2 bases and J 4 bases; nucleotides not matched to a gene: 10. CDR1 and CDR2 from the germline V gene are SGHTS and YDEGEE. The CDR3 sequence is 16 residues long. The CDR3 loop reads CASSLPPREGRYEQYF. CDR3 in DNA: TGTGCCAGCAGCTTACCCCCGCGGGAGGGCCGATACGAGCAGTACTTC.

The rearrangement links TRBV10-2 to TRBJ1-1; 7 bases map to TRBD1. The CDR3 is 13 residues long. CDR1 is WSHSY, CDR2 SAAADI, per germline. Trimming removed 5 bases from V and 1 base from J; junction bases left unmatched: 1. CDR3 nucleotide sequence: TGCGCCAGCAGTCGGACAGGGAACACTGAAGCTTTCTTT. Protein product: CASSRTGNTEAFF.

This chain connects TRBV6-5 to TRBJ2-3; D uncertain. This CDR3 has 11 residues. The V gene's germline CDR1 is MNHEY and CDR2 SVGAGI. The ends were cut back, 7 bases at V and 4 bases at J, with 6 bases in the middle. CDR3 in DNA: TGTGCCAGCATCGGCCCAGATACGCAGTATTTT. Translated: CASIGPDTQYF.

The CDR3 reads CASSDYSGTYNEQFF. In nucleotides, the CDR3 is TGTGCCAGTAGTGACTATAGCGGAACCTACAATGAGCAGTTCTTC. V is TRBV19 and J is TRBJ2-1; TRBD2 might be the D (6 bases). Germline CDR1 LNHDA, CDR2 SQIVND (reference sequence). Trimming took off 5 bases at V and 2 bases at J, with 13 bases between the two ends. This CDR3 is 15 amino acids long.

The rearrangement links TRBV2 to TRBJ1-2; D is unclear. The CDR3 length is 13 residues. CDR1 and CDR2 (germline): SNHLY, FYNNEI. V lost 7 bases and J 8 bases, leaving 17 bases between the germline ends. This chain's CDR3 is CASKLGGREGYTF. DNA of the CDR3: TGTGCCAGCAAACTGGGCGGCCGTGAGGGCTACACCTTC.